The clone carrying this T cell receptor beta chain was recorded a few times. Its target is not known. This sample stems from a study of cytomegalovirus exposure and HLA in healthy donors. Study-wide points: When a later analysis was performed, an Asian-associated ancestry cluster reportedly had fewer N-insertions than the approximately 680-donor mean. In an earlier analysis, in roughly 600 donors, most V segments appeared productive either ~87% or ~30% of the time.

Amplification used 60 Vbeta primers and 13 Jbeta primers. Sequencing used immunoSEQ multiplex PCR; TCRdb keeps in-frame clones, though not all of them. The sample contains 150,000 to 200,000 clones, roughly 85% of which appear only once. The sample consisted of PBMCs. This TCR was recovered from a woman in her forties or fifties in good health and CMV-seronegative.

The CDR3 loop reads CASSPRKQVQETQYF. CDR3 in DNA: TGTGCCAGCTCACCACGGAAACAGGTCCAAGAGACCCAGTACTTC. The chain carries TRBV18 and TRBJ2-5; D possibly corresponds to TRBD1 (5 bases). Germline-derived CDR1 and CDR2 are KGHSH and LQKENI. V lost 1 base and J lost 1, with 10 bases in between. CDR3 length: 15 amino acids. Variable domain in full (rest from reference TRBV18 and TRBJ2-5): NAGVMQNPRHLVRRRGQEARLRCSPMKGHSHVYWYRQLPEEGLKFMVYLQKENIIDESGMPKERFSAEFPKEGPSILRIQQVVRGDSAAYFCASSPRKQVQETQYFGPGTRLLVL.